The T cell receptor beta chain under discussion was sequenced for a study of cytomegalovirus exposure and HLA in healthy donors. PCR amplification relied on 60 Vbeta primers (plus 13 Jbeta primers). The protocol was immunoSEQ multiplex PCR, while the TCRdb copy is restricted to in-frame clones and leaves out a portion. The table has approximately 160,000 clones, 68% seen once. Notes on this clone: Its antigen is not known.

Study-level points and caveats: A later analysis reported that several of the most significant clusters appeared to be linked to common viral pathogens, among them Epstein-Barr virus. CMV serostatus was the only recorded immune exposure for donors. Later analysis found that TCR beta chains associated with HLA were more clonally expanded than other, equally common chains.

This TCR was sampled from a man aged 50-59 years in good health and CMV-seronegative. The sequencing input was PBMCs.

CDR3 residues: CASSLDSLSTDTQYF. The CDR3 nucleotides are TGCGCCAGCAGCTTGGACTCGCTTAGCACAGATACGCAGTATTTT. V and J are TRBV5-1 and TRBJ2-3, with D hard to call. This CDR3 is built from 15 residues. CDR1 and CDR2 from the germline V gene are SGHRS and YFSETQ. V dropped 0 bases and J dropped 0 bases, with 8 bases sitting between them.